This is a list of T cell receptor beta chains from one sample in a study of response to subunit inactivated influenza vaccine. One entry per CDR3 protein results from TCRdb running MiXCR on the RT-PCR reads. The data contain hundreds of thousands of distinct CDR3 sequences, 15% to 18% of them singletons. Material: PBMCs from blood, obtained 11 to 12 days after vaccination. Every receptor here comes from a man aged 45-60 years who received an inactivated influenza vaccine. Each CDR3 is given with its conserved first and last residue. Each record gives: clone size, D gene, J gene, V gene, CDR3 protein, CDR3 DNA. D genes are given only for firm matches. The size of a clone is reported for some rows only, either as once, few or many, or as a class for expanded clones.

abundance: -
d_gene: -
j_gene: TRBJ2-3
v_gene: TRBV7-8
CDR3aa: CASSSGRPEDTQYF
CDR3nt: TGTGCCAGCAGCTCAGGACGGCCAGAGGATACGCAGTATTTT

abundance: -
d_gene: -
j_gene: TRBJ1-5
v_gene: TRBV7-8
CDR3aa: CASSFGGEPQHF
CDR3nt: TGTGCCAGCAGCTTCGGGGGGGAGCCCCAGCATTTT

abundance: -
d_gene: -
j_gene: TRBJ1-1
v_gene: TRBV21-1
CDR3aa: CASSKRGTANTEAFF
CDR3nt: TGTGCCAGCAGCAAAAGGGGGACAGCGAACACTGAAGCTTTCTTT

abundance: few
d_gene: -
j_gene: TRBJ1-1
v_gene: TRBV6-6
CDR3aa: CASTTTPNTEAFF
CDR3nt: TGTGCCAGCACCACTACCCCTAACACTGAAGCTTTCTTT

abundance: -
d_gene: -
j_gene: TRBJ2-1
v_gene: TRBV7-9
CDR3aa: CASSFDRTGGYNEQFF
CDR3nt: TGTGCCAGCAGCTTTGACCGGACTGGGGGCTACAATGAGCAGTTCTTC

abundance: few
d_gene: -
j_gene: TRBJ2-7
v_gene: TRBV18
CDR3aa: CASSQGASDAYEQYF
CDR3nt: TGTGCCAGCTCACAGGGGGCTAGCGACGCCTACGAGCAGTACTTC

abundance: few
d_gene: -
j_gene: TRBJ1-6
v_gene: TRBV6-2/TRBV6-3
CDR3aa: CASSYRTAYNSPLHF
CDR3nt: TGTGCCAGCAGTTACCGGACAGCATATAATTCACCCCTCCACTTT

abundance: -
d_gene: -
j_gene: TRBJ1-1
v_gene: TRBV5-1
CDR3aa: CASSLAVRGDEAFF
CDR3nt: TGCGCCAGCAGCTTGGCAGTACGGGGAGATGAAGCTTTCTTT

abundance: -
d_gene: -
j_gene: TRBJ2-7
v_gene: TRBV5-1
CDR3aa: CASSLDSTGYEQYF
CDR3nt: TGCGCCAGCAGCTTGGATTCCACAGGGTACGAGCAGTACTTC

abundance: few
d_gene: -
j_gene: TRBJ2-2
v_gene: TRBV18
CDR3aa: CASSPQRGGANTGELFF
CDR3nt: TGTGCCAGCTCACCGCAGCGAGGGGGAGCGAACACCGGGGAGCTGTTTTTT

abundance: -
d_gene: -
j_gene: TRBJ2-7
v_gene: TRBV18
CDR3aa: CASSPRAGLGEQYF
CDR3nt: TGTGCCAGCTCACCGAGGGCAGGATTGGGTGAGCAGTACTTC

abundance: few
d_gene: TRBD1
j_gene: TRBJ2-2
v_gene: TRBV28
CDR3aa: CASRWGTGNTGELFF
CDR3nt: TGTGCCAGCCGGTGGGGGACAGGGAACACCGGGGAGCTGTTTTTT

abundance: -
d_gene: -
j_gene: TRBJ2-2
v_gene: TRBV7-9
CDR3aa: CASSLGNPNTGELFF
CDR3nt: TGTGCCAGCAGCTTGGGTAACCCTAACACCGGGGAGCTGTTTTTT

abundance: few
d_gene: -
j_gene: TRBJ2-5
v_gene: TRBV2
CDR3aa: CASNIYVQETQYF
CDR3nt: TGTGCCAGCAATATATACGTCCAAGAGACCCAGTACTTC

abundance: -
d_gene: TRBD2
j_gene: TRBJ2-7
v_gene: TRBV7-9
CDR3aa: CASSLLSGRADYEQYF
CDR3nt: TGTGCCAGCAGCCTCCTTAGCGGGAGGGCCGACTACGAGCAGTACTTC

abundance: many
d_gene: TRBD1
j_gene: TRBJ2-1
v_gene: TRBV3-1
CDR3aa: CASSQGTGTYNEQFF
CDR3nt: TGTGCCAGCAGCCAAGGGACAGGGACCTACAATGAGCAGTTCTTC

abundance: few
d_gene: -
j_gene: TRBJ2-4
v_gene: TRBV4-1
CDR3aa: CASSQAAENIQYF
CDR3nt: TGCGCCAGCAGCCAAGCCGCCGAGAACATTCAGTACTTC

abundance: -
d_gene: -
j_gene: TRBJ2-7
v_gene: TRBV5-6
CDR3aa: CASSLTGEYERYF
CDR3nt: TGTGCCAGCAGCCTGACAGGAGAGTACGAGCGGTACTTC

abundance: few
d_gene: TRBD1
j_gene: TRBJ1-2
v_gene: TRBV29-1
CDR3aa: CSAVTGDRYYGYTF
CDR3nt: TGCAGCGCCGTTACAGGGGATCGGTACTATGGCTACACCTTC

abundance: -
d_gene: -
j_gene: TRBJ2-2
v_gene: TRBV7-2
CDR3aa: CASSLATALNTGELFF
CDR3nt: TGTGCCAGCAGCTTAGCGACAGCTTTGAACACCGGGGAGCTGTTTTTT

abundance: few
d_gene: -
j_gene: TRBJ1-1
v_gene: TRBV5-6
CDR3aa: CASSLDWRSRGEAFF
CDR3nt: TGTGCCAGCAGCTTGGATTGGCGGAGCCGTGGTGAAGCTTTCTTT